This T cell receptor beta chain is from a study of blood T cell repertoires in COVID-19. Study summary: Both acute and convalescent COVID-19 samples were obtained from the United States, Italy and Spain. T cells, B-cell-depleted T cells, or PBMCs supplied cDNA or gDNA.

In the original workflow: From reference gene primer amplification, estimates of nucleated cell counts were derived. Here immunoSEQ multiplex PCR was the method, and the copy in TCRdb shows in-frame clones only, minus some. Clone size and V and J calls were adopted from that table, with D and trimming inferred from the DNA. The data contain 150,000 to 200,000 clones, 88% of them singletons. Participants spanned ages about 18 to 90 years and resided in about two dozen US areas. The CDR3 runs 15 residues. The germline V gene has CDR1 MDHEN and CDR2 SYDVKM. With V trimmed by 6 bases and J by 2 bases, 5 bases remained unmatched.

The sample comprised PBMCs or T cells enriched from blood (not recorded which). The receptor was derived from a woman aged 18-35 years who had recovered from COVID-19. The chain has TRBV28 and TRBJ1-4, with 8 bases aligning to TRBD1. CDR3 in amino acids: CASSPGTGTNEKLFF. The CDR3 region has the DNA TGTGCCAGCAGCCCGGGGACAGGCACTAATGAAAAACTGTTTTTT. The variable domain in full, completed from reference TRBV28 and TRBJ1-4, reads DVKVTQSSRYLVKRTGEKVFLECVQDMDHENMFWYRQDPGLGLRLIYFSYDVKMKEKGDIPEGYSVSREKKERFSLILESASTNQTSMYLCASSPGTGTNEKLFFGSGTQLSVL.